These 18 T cell receptor beta chains came from one sample sequenced in a study of metastatic and nonmetastatic thyroid tumors. No treatment had been given to any patient before thyroid surgery. Using MiXCR, TCRdb reanalyzed the PCR reads. The sample includes 25,000 to 35,000 clones, about 32% of them seen just once. The specimen sequenced was blood. These receptor sequences come from a female donor with papillary thyroid cancer or a benign thyroid nodule (not recorded which). Some clones in this sample may be carry-over from other donors' samples.

In its sample, this clone was seen many times. The chain is built from TRBV3-1 and TRBJ1-6; D ambiguous. The CDR3 extends over 12 amino acids. The V end was cut by 3 bases, the J end by 7 bases, with 4 bases between. Germline V gene lookup returns CDR1 LGHDT and CDR2 YNNKEL (reference sequence). Here the CDR3 DNA reads TGTGCCAGCAGCCAGACAAATTCACCCCTCCACTTT. Translated: CASSQTNSPLHF.

In this sample, this clone turned up many times. This chain links TRBV6-1 with TRBJ1-1; a possible D gene is TRBD1 (6 bases). The length of the CDR3 is 15 residues. Germline assignment: CDR1 MNHNS and CDR2 SASEGT. V was shortened by 8 bases and J by 0 bases, with 16 bases between the two germline ends. This CDR3 is CASVNPRGLNTEAFF. The CDR3 bases are TGTGCCAGCGTAAACCCCCGGGGGCTGAACACTGAAGCTTTCTTT.

The J gene is TRBJ1-2, the V gene TRBV7-9, with 9 bases aligning to TRBD1. The CDR3 consists of 15 residues. The V gene end was trimmed by 5 bases and the J gene end by 3 bases; junction bases not matched to a gene: 7. CDR1 is SEHNR, CDR2 FQNEAQ, per germline (reference sequence). Written as DNA, the CDR3 is TGTGCCAGCAGCCTGACCGGGACAGGGCACTATGGCTACACCTTC. Its translation is CASSLTGTGHYGYTF. Filled out from reference TRBV7-9 and TRBJ1-2, the complete variable domain reads DTGVSQNPRHKITKRGQNVTFRCDPISEHNRLYWYRQTLGQGPEFLTYFQNEAQLEKSRLLSDRFSAERPKGSFSTLEIQRTEQGDSAMYLCASSLTGTGHYGYTFGSGTRLTVV.

This clone was seen a single time. A junction end diverges from the germline sequence, so it may reflect a read error. The rearrangement links TRBV20-1 to TRBJ1-3; D not resolved. Germline values: CDR1 DFQATT, CDR2 SNEGSKA (reference sequence). The CDR3 loop spans 12 amino acids. The CDR3 here is CSASSSGKTIYF. CDR3 nucleotide sequence: TGCAGTGCTAGTAGCTCTGGAAAAACCATATACTTT.

This clone was seen many times. V usage is TRBV14 and J usage is TRBJ1-2; D might be TRBD1 (6 bases). From germline, CDR1 is SGHDN and CDR2 FVKESK. V was trimmed by 1 base and J by 8 bases, leaving 11 bases between them. The CDR3 sequence is 13 residues long. This CDR3 is CASSQGFGGGYTF. The CDR3 region has the DNA TGTGCCAGCAGCCAAGGGTTCGGGGGCGGCTACACCTTC. Full variable domain (missing parts from reference TRBV14 and TRBJ1-2): EAGVTQFPSHSVIEKGQTVTLRCDPISGHDNLYWYRRVMGKEIKFLLHFVKESKQDESGMPNNRFLAERTGGTYSTLKVQPAELEDSGVYFCASSQGFGGGYTFGSGTRLTVV.

Comments on this clone: One junction end does not reproduce the germline sequence, and a read error may be involved. The rearrangement links TRBV6-5 to TRBJ2-1, with D perhaps TRBD1 (6 bases). The CDR3 length is 15 residues. Germline loops: CDR1 MNHEY, CDR2 SVGAGI. CDR3 sequence (DNA): TGTGCCAGCAGTTTCGAGGACAGCAGGTACAATGAGCAGTTCTTT. This codes for CASSFEDSRYNEQFF.

The chain couples TRBV20-1 to TRBJ2-1; 8 bases line up with TRBD2. CDR1 is DFQATT and CDR2 is SNEGSKA in the germline V gene (reference sequence). J gave up 6 bases and V 6 bases, and 10 bases lay outside the gene matches. This CDR3 spans 14 amino acids. The CDR3 sequence: CSATREGRFNEQFF. CDR3 in DNA: TGCAGTGCCACACGGGAGGGCAGGTTCAATGAGCAGTTCTTC.

This clone came up many times. The chain recombines TRBV6-1 with TRBJ2-1, with D maybe TRBD2 (5 bases). Germline CDR1 is MNHNS and CDR2 is SASEGT. Trimming removed 7 bases at V and 2 bases at J, with 9 bases between. The CDR3 has 13 amino acids. The CDR3: CASTASPYNEQFF. In nucleotides, the CDR3 is TGTGCCAGCACAGCTAGCCCCTACAATGAGCAGTTCTTC.

This clone was observed at least ten times. This rearrangement joins TRBV12-3 or TRBV12-4 to TRBJ1-4, with D maybe TRBD1 (6 bases). The ends were cut back, 3 bases at V and 8 bases at J, with 13 bases in the middle. The CDR3 loop spans 14 amino acids. The CDR3 region is CASSFGRGVEKLFF. In DNA form, the CDR3 reads TGTGCCAGCAGTTTCGGCAGGGGAGTGGAAAAACTGTTTTTT.

The sample holds many counts of this clone. A junction end diverges from the germline sequence, so it may reflect a read error. Other DNA sequences in the sample encode the same CDR3. The chain recombines TRBV20-1 with TRBJ2-7; 7 positions match TRBD1. The CDR3 covers 12 residues. CDR1 and CDR2 from the germline V gene are DFQATT and SNEGSKA (reference sequence). CDR3 coding DNA: TGCAGCGCTAGGCCCGGGACAGCCGAGCAGTACTTC. Translation gives CSARPGTAEQYF.

The chain couples TRBV30 to TRBJ2-2; D possibly corresponds to TRBD2 (6 bases). The germline V gene encodes CDR1 GTSNPN and CDR2 SVGIG (reference sequence). The CDR3 sequence is 14 residues long. Trimming removed 1 base at V and 3 bases at J, with 9 bases between. The chain's CDR3 is CAWSELADTGELFF. The CDR3 DNA reads TGTGCCTGGAGTGAGTTAGCGGACACCGGGGAGCTGTTTTTT.

This clone has only a few counts. This CDR3 fails to terminate in the conserved phenylalanine or tryptophan, so it likely reflects a read error. Because the CDR3's place on the DNA is in doubt, the DNA is left out and the CDR3 is given as listed by TCRdb. This sample also contains other DNA sequences that code for the same CDR3. This rearrangement joins TRBV7-9 to TRBJ2-1. The V gene's germline CDR1 is SEHNR and CDR2 FQNEAQ (reference sequence). The CDR3 is 8 amino acids in total, end residues counted. This chain's CDR3 is CASSSRSA.

A single count supports this clone. CDR3 sequence reads: CASSPIWQETQYF. CDR3 DNA sequence: TGTGCCAGCAGCCCCATATGGCAAGAGACCCAGTACTTC. The rearrangement uses TRBV7-9 and TRBJ2-5; D ambiguous. V lost 5 bases and J 2 bases, leaving 9 bases between the germline ends. The CDR3 has 13 residues. Germline CDR1 reads SEHNR; CDR2 reads FQNEAQ (reference sequence).

In its sample, this clone was seen a few times. This sequence joins TRBV6-1 and TRBJ1-2, with 9 bases identical to TRBD1. The CDR3 has 14 residues. In germline, CDR1 is MNHNS, CDR2 SASEGT. V shed 2 bases and J 7 bases; nucleotides not matched to a gene: 5. The CDR3 nucleotides read TGTGCCAGCAGTGAACGGACAGGGGTCTTTGGCTACACCTTC. It encodes CASSERTGVFGYTF.

The chain couples TRBV20-1 to TRBJ2-3; D perhaps matches TRBD2 (6 bases). Trimming stripped 5 bases from V and 1 base from J, with 16 bases between. Per the germline V gene, CDR1 is DFQATT and CDR2 is SNEGSKA (reference sequence). The CDR3 consists of 15 residues. The CDR3 coding sequence is TGCAGTGCTTGGGGGGATGCTAGCGGCACAGATACGCAGTATTTT. Its protein is CSAWGDASGTDTQYF.

This clone turned up a few times. The chain uses TRBV6-2 or TRBV6-3 and TRBJ1-5, with unresolved D. This CDR3 is 10 amino acids long. The V gene's germline CDR1 is MNHEY and CDR2 SVGEGT. V gave up 8 bases and J gave up 7 bases, with 6 bases separating them. CDR3 DNA sequence: TGTGCCAGCTTCCTACAGCCCCAGCATTTT. Protein sequence: CASFLQPQHF.

This clone was picked up many times. The J gene is TRBJ2-7, the V gene TRBV10-2, with no clear D. CDR3 length equals 14 residues. CDR1 and CDR2 (germline): WSHSY, SAAADI. V lost 1 base and J lost 1, with 8 bases in between. For the CDR3, the DNA is TGCGCCAGCAGTGAGTTTTCCAGTTCCTACGAGCAGTACTTC. This sequence encodes CASSEFSSSYEQYF.

The chain links TRBV5-1 to TRBJ1-1; D remains ambiguous. Germline CDR1 is SGHRS and CDR2 is YFSETQ. This CDR3 has 17 residues. Trimming removed 1 base at V and 1 base at J, with 17 bases between. The CDR3 spells CASSLLGRPTGNTEAFF. DNA for the CDR3: TGCGCCAGCAGCTTGCTTGGCCGCCCTACGGGGAACACTGAAGCTTTCTTT.